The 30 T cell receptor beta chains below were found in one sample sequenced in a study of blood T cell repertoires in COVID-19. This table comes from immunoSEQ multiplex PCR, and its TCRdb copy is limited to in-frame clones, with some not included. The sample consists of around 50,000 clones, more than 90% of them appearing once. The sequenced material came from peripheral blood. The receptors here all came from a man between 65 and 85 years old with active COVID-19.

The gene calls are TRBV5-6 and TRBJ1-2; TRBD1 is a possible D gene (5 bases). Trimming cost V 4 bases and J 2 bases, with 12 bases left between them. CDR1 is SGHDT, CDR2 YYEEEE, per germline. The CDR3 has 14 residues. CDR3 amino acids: CASSPQTGNYGYTF. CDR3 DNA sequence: TGTGCCAGCAGCCCCCAAACAGGAAACTATGGCTACACCTTC.

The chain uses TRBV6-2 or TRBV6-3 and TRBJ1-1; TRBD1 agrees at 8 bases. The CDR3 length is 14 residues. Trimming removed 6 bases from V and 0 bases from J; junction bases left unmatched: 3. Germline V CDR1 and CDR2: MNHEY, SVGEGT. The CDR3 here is CASSLDRVNTEAFF. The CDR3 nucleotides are TGTGCCAGCAGCTTGGACAGGGTGAACACTGAAGCTTTCTTT.

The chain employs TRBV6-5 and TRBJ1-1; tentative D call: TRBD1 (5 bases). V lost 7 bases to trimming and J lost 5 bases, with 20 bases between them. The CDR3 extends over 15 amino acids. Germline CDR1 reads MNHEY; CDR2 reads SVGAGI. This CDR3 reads CASTLYNGGRTEAFF. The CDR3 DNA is TGTGCCAGCACCCTCTATAACGGGGGGAGGACTGAAGCTTTCTTT.

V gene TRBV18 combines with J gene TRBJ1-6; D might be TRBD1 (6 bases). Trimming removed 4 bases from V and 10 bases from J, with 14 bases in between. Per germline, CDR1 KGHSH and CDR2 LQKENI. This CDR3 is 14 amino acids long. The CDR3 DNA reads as TGTGCCAGCTCACTCCGGGACAACAGATCACCCCTCCACTTT. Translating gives CASSLRDNRSPLHF.

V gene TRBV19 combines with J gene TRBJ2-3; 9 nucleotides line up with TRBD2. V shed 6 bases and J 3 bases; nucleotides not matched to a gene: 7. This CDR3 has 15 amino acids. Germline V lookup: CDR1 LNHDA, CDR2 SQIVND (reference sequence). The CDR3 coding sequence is TGTGCCAGTAGAGGGAGCGGGAGGTTGACAGATACGCAGTATTTT. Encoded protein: CASRGSGRLTDTQYF.

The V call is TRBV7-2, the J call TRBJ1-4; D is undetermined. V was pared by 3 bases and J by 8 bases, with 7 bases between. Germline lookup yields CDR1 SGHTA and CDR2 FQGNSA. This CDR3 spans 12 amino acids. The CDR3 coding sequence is TGTGCCAGCAGCTTCATTCCCGAAAAACTGTTTTTT. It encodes CASSFIPEKLFF.

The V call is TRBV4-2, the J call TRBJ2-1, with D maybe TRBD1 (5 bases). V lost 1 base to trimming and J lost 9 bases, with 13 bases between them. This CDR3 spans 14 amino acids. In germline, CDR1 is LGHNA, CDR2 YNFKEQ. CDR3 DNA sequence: TGTGCCAGCAGCCAAGTAGGCAGGGTTGGTGAGCAGTTCTTC. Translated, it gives CASSQVGRVGEQFF.

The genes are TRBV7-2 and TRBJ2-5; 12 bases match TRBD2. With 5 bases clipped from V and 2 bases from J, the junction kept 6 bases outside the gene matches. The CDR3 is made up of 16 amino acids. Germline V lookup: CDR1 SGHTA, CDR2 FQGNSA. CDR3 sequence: CASSPYGLAGQETQYF. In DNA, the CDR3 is TGTGCCAGCAGCCCTTACGGACTAGCGGGGCAAGAGACCCAGTACTTC.

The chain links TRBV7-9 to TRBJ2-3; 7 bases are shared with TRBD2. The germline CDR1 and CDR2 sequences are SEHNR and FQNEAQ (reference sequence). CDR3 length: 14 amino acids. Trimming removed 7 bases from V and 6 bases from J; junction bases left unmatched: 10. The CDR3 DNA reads TGTGCCAGCACCCCCGCGGGAGTGTGGGATACGCAGTATTTT. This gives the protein CASTPAGVWDTQYF.

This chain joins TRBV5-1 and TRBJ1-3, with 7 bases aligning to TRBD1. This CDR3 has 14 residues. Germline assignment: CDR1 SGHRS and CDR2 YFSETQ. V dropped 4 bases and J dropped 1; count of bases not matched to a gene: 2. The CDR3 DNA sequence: TGCGCCAGCAGCCCGACAGGGTCTGGAAACACCATATATTTT. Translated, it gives CASSPTGSGNTIYF.

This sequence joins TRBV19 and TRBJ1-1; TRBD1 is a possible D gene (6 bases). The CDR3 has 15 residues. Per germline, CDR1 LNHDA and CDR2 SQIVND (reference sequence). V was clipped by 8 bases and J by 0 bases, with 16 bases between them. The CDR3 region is CASSEGGAMNTEAFF. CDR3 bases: TGTGCCAGTTCAGAAGGGGGGGCAATGAACACTGAAGCTTTCTTT.

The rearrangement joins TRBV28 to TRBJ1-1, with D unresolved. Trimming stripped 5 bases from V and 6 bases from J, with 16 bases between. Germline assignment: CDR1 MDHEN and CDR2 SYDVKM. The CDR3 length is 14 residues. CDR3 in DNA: TGTGCCAGCAGTGTTCTCATGAGCGGGGCTGAAGCTTTCTTT. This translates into CASSVLMSGAEAFF.

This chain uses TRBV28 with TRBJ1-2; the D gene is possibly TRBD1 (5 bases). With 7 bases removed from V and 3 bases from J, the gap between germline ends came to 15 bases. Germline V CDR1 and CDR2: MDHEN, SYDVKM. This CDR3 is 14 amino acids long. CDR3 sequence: CASTNLRGDYGYTF. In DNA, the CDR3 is TGTGCCAGCACCAACCTGCGGGGGGACTATGGCTACACCTTC.

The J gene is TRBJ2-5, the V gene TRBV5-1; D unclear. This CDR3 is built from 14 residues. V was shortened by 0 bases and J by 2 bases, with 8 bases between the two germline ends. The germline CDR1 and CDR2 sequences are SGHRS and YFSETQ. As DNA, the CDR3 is TGCGCCAGCAGCTTGGAAGGCAGGCAAGAGACCCAGTACTTC. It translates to CASSLEGRQETQYF.

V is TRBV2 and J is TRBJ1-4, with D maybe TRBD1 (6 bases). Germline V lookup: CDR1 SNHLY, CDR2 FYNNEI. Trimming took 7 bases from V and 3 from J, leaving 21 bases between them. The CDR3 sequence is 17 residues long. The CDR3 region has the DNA TGTGCCAGCAATTCGGGGGGCGCGGGGGTAGCTAATGAAAAACTGTTTTTT. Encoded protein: CASNSGGAGVANEKLFF.

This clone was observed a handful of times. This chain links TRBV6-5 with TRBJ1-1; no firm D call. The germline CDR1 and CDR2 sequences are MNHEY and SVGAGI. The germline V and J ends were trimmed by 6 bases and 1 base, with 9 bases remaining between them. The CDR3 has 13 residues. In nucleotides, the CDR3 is TGTGCCAGCAGGGCCACGGGGAACACTGAAGCTTTCTTT. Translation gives CASRATGNTEAFF.

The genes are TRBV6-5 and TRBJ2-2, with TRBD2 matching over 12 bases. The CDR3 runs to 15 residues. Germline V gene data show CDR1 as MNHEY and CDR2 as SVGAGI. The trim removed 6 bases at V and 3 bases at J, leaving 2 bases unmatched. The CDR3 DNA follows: TGTGCCAGCAGGAGACTAGCGGGGGACACCGGGGAGCTGTTTTTT. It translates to CASRRLAGDTGELFF.

The DNA of the CDR3 is TGTGCCAGCTCACCAACTAGCGGGAAGGGGGTTGATACGCAGTATTTT. Encoded protein: CASSPTSGKGVDTQYF. The chain is built from TRBV18 and TRBJ2-3; TRBD2 matches 10 bases. This CDR3 has 16 residues. CDR1 and CDR2 (germline): KGHSH, LQKENI. Germline trimming cut 2 bases from V and 6 bases from J; bases unmatched to any gene: 8.

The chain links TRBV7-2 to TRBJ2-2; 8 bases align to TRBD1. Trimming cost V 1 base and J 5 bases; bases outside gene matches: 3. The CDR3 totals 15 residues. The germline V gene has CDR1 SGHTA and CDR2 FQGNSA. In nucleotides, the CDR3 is TGTGCCAGCAGCTTAGGGCAGGGGGCAACCGGGGAGCTGTTTTTT. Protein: CASSLGQGATGELFF.

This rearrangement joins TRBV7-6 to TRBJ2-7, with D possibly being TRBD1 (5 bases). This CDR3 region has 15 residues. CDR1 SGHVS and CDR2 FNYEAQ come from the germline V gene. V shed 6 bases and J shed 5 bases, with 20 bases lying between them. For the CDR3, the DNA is TGTGCCAGCAGTTCTATTACAGGCCCCTTGGACGAGCAGTACTTC. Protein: CASSSITGPLDEQYF.

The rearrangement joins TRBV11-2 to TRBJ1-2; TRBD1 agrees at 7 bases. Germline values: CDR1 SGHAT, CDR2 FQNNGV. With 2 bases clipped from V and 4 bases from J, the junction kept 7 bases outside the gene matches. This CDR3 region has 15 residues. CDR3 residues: CASSLNWDSIYGYTF. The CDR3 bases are TGTGCCAGCAGCTTAAATTGGGACAGTATCTATGGCTACACCTTC.

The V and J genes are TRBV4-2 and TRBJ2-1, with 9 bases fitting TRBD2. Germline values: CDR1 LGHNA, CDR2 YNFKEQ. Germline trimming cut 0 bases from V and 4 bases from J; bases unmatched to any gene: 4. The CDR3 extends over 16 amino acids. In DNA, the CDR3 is TGTGCCAGCAGCCAAGATGGCCTAGCGGGATACAATGAGCAGTTCTTC. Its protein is CASSQDGLAGYNEQFF.

The DNA for the CDR3 is TGTGCCAGCAGTGAGGACTTAGCAGATACGCAGTATTTT. Residues: CASSEDLADTQYF. The gene calls are TRBV2 and TRBJ2-3; weak D call: TRBD2 (5 bases). Germline-derived CDR1 and CDR2 are SNHLY and FYNNEI. V lost 3 bases and J 4 bases, leaving 8 bases between the germline ends. The CDR3 totals 13 residues.

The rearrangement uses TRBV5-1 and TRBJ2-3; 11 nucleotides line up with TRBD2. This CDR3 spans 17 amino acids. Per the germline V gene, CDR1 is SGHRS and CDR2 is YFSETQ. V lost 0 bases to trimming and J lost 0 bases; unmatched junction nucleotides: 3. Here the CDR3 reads CASSLDLAGGSTDTQYF. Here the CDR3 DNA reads TGCGCCAGCAGCTTGGACCTAGCGGGAGGAAGCACAGATACGCAGTATTTT.

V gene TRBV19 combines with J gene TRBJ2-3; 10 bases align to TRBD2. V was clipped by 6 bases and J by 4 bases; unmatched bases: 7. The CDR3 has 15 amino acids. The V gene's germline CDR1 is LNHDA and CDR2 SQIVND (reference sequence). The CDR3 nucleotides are TGTGCCAGTAGCTCATTAAGCGGGGGGGCAGATACGCAGTATTTT. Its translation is CASSSLSGGADTQYF.

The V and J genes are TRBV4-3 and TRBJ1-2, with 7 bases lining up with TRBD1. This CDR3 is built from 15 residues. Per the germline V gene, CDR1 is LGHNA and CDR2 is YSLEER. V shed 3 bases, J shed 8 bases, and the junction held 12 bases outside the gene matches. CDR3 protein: CASSHPQGVNSGYTF. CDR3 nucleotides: TGCGCCAGCAGCCACCCTCAGGGGGTCAATTCGGGCTACACCTTC.

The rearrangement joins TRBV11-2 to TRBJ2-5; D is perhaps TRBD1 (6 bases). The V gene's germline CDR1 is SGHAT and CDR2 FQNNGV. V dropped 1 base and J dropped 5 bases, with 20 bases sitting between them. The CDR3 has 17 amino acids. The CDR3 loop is CASSLVKGGLGWETQYF. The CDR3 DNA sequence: TGTGCCAGCAGCTTAGTAAAAGGGGGTCTGGGTTGGGAGACCCAGTACTTC. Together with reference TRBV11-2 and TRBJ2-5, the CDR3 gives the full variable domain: EAGVAQSPRYKIIEKRQSVAFWCNPISGHATLYWYQQILGQGPKLLIQFQNNGVVDDSQLPKDRFSAERLKGVDSTLKIQPAKLEDSAVYLCASSLVKGGLGWETQYFGPGTRLLVL.

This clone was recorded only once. DNA for the CDR3: TGTGCCAGCAGCTCCGACGGGGGAGGGGGCTACACCTTC. Protein: CASSSDGGGGYTF. V and J are TRBV7-2 and TRBJ1-2; possibly TRBD1 for D (5 bases). Germline V lookup: CDR1 SGHTA, CDR2 FQGNSA. This CDR3 comprises 13 residues. V was cut by 4 bases and J by 8 bases, with 14 bases left in between.

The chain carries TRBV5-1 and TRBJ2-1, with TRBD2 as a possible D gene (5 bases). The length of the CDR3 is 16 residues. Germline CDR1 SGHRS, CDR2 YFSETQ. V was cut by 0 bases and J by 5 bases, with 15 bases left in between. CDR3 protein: CASSLGAVRGNNEQFF. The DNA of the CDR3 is TGCGCCAGCAGCTTGGGTGCCGTCAGAGGGAACAATGAGCAGTTCTTC.

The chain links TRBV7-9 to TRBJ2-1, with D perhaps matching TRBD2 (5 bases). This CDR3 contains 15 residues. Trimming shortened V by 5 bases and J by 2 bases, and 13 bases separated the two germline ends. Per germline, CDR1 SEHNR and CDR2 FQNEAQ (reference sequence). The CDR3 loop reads CASSITEVPYNEQFF. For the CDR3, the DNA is TGTGCCAGCAGCATCACGGAGGTCCCCTACAATGAGCAGTTCTTC. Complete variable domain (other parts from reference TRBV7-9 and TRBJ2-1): DTGVSQNPRHKITKRGQNVTFRCDPISEHNRLYWYRQTLGQGPEFLTYFQNEAQLEKSRLLSDRFSAERPKGSFSTLEIQRTEQGDSAMYLCASSITEVPYNEQFFGPGTRLTVL.